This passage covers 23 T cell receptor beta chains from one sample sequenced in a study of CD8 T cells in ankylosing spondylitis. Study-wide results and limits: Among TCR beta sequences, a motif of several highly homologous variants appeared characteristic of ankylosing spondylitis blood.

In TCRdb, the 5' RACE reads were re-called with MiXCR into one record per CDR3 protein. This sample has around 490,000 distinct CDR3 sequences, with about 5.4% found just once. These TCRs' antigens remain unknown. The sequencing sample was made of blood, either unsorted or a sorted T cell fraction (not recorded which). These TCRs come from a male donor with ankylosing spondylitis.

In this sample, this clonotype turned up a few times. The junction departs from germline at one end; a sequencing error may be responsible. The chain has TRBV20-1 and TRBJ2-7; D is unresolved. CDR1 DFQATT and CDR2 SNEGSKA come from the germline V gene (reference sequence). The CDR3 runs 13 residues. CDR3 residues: CSARETRRNEQYF. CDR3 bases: TGCAGTGCCAGAGAGACCCGAAGGAACGAGCAGTACTTC.

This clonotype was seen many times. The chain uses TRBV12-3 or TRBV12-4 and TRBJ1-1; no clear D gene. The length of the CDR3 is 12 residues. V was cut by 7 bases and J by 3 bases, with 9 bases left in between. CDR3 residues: CASTPLDTEAFF. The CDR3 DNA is TGTGCCAGCACCCCCCTGGACACTGAAGCTTTCTTT.

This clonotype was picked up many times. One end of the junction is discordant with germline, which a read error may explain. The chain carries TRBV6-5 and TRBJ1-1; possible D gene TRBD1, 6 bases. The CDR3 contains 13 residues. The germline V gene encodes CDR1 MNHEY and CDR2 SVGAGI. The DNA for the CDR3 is TGTGCCAGCAGTCACTCCCTCGACAGGGAAGCTTTCTTT. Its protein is CASSHSLDREAFF.

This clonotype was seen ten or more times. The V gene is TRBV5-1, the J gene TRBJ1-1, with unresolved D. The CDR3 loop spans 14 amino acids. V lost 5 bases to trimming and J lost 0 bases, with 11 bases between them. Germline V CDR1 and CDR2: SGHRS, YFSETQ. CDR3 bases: TGCGCCAGCAGTTCTAGTGCACTGAACACTGAAGCTTTCTTT. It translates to CASSSSALNTEAFF.

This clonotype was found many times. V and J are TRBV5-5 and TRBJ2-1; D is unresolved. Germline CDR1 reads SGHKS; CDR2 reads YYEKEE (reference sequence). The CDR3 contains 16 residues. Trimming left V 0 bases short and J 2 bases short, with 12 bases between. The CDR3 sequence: CASSLASRPPYNEQFF. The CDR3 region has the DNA TGTGCCAGCAGCTTGGCCTCTCGGCCCCCCTACAATGAGCAGTTCTTC.

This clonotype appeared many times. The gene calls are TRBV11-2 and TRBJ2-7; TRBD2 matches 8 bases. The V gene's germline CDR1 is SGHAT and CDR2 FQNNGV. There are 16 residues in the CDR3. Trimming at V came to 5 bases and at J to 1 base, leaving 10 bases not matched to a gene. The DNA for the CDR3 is TGTGCCAGCAGCCCACTCCTAGCGGGTCTTTCCTACGAGCAGTACTTC. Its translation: CASSPLLAGLSYEQYF.

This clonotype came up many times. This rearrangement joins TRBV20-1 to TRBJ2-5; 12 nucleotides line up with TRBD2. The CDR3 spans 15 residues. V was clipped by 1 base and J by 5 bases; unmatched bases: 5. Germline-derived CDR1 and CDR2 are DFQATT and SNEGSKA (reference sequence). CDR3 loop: CSARGLAGVWETQYF. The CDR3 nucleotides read TGCAGTGCTAGAGGACTAGCGGGGGTCTGGGAGACCCAGTACTTC.

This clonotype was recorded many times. CDR3 region: CSARESTSGRFYEQFF. The CDR3 region has the DNA TGCAGTGCTAGAGAGTCGACTAGCGGGAGGTTCTATGAGCAGTTCTTC. This chain joins TRBV20-1 and TRBJ2-1; 13 bases agree with TRBD2. This CDR3 spans 16 amino acids. With 0 bases clipped from V and 8 bases from J, the junction kept 7 bases outside the gene matches. The germline gives CDR1 DFQATT, CDR2 SNEGSKA (reference sequence).

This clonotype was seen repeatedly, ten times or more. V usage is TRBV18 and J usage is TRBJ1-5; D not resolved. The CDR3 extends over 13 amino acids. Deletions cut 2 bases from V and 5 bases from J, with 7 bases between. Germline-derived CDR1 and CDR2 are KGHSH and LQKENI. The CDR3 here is CASSPGPHQPQHF. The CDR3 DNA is TGTGCCAGCTCACCAGGGCCACATCAGCCCCAGCATTTT.

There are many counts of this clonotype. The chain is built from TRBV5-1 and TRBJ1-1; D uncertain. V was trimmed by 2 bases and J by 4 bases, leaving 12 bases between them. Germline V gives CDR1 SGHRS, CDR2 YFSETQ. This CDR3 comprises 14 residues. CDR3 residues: CASSFVGVSTEAFF. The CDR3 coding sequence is TGCGCCAGCAGCTTCGTCGGAGTAAGCACTGAAGCTTTCTTT.

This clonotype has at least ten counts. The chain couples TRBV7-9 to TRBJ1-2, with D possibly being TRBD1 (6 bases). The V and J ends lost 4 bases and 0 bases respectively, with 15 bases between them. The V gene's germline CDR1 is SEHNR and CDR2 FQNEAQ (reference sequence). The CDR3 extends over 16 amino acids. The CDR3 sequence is CASSYAADRSNYGYTF. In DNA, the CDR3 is TGTGCCAGCAGCTACGCCGCGGACAGATCTAACTATGGCTACACCTTC.

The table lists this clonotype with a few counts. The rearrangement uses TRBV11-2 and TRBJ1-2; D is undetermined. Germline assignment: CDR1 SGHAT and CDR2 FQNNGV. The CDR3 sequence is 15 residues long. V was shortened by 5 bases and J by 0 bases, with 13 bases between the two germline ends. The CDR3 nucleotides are TGTGCCAGCAGCAACATGGGATACACTAACTATGGCTACACCTTC. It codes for CASSNMGYTNYGYTF.

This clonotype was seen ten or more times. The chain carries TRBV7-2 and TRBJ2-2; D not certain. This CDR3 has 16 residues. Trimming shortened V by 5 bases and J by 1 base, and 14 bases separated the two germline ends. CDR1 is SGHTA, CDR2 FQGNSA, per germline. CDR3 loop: CASSPYRAENTGELFF. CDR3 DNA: TGTGCCAGCAGCCCCTACCGGGCTGAGAACACCGGGGAGCTGTTTTTT. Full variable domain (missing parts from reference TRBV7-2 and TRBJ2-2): GAGVSQSPSNKVTEKGKDVELRCDPISGHTALYWYRQSLGQGLEFLIYFQGNSAPDKSGLPSDRFSAERTGGSVSTLTIQRTQQEDSAVYLCASSPYRAENTGELFFGEGSRLTVL.

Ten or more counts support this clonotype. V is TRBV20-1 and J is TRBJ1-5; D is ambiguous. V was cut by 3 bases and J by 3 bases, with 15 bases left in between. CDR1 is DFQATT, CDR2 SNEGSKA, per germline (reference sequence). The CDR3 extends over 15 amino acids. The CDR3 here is CSASLSGRFNQPQHF. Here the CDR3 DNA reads TGCAGTGCTAGTCTGTCGGGTAGGTTCAATCAGCCCCAGCATTTT.

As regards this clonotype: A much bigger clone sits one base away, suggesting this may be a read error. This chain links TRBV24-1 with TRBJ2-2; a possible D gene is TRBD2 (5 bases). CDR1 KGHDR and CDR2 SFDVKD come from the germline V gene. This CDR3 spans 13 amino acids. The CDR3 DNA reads TGTGCCACCAGTGATTTGGGGGTCGGGGAGCTGTTATTT. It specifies CATSDLGVGELLF.

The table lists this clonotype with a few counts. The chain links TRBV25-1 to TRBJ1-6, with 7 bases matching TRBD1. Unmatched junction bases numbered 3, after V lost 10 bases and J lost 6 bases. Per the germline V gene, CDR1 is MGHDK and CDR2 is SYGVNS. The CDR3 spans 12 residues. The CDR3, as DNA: TGTGCCATCCAGGGGGGTAATTCACCCCTCCACTTT. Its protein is CAIQGGNSPLHF.

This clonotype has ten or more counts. The CDR3 region has the DNA TGTGCCAGCAGCCGGGACTCAGGGACCCAGTACTTC. It encodes CASSRDSGTQYF. This chain connects TRBV3-1 to TRBJ2-5, with D tentatively TRBD2 (6 bases). V was pared by 4 bases and J by 7 bases, with 10 bases between. The CDR3 is made up of 12 amino acids. Germline loops: CDR1 LGHDT, CDR2 YNNKEL (reference sequence).

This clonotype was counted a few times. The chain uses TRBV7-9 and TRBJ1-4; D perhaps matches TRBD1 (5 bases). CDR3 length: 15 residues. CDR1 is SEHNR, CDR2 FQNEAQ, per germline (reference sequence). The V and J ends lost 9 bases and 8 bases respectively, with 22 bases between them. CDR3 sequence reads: CASISGTAFWEKLFF. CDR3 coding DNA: TGTGCCAGTATCTCAGGGACTGCCTTTTGGGAAAAACTGTTTTTT. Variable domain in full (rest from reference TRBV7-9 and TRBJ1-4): DTGVSQNPRHKITKRGQNVTFRCDPISEHNRLYWYRQTLGQGPEFLTYFQNEAQLEKSRLLSDRFSAERPKGSFSTLEIQRTEQGDSAMYLCASISGTAFWEKLFFGSGTQLSVL.

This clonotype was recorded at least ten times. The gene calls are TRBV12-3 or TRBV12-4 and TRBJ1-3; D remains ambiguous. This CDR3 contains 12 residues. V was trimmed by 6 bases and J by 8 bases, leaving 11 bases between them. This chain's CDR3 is CASRRTVDTIYF. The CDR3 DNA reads TGTGCCAGCAGGAGGACCGTCGACACCATATATTTT.

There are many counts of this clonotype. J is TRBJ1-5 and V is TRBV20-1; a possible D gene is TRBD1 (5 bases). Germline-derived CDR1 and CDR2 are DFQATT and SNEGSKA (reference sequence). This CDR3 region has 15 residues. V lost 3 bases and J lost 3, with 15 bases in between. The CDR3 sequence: CSASMGIGANQPQHF. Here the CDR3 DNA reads TGCAGTGCTAGTATGGGGATTGGGGCCAATCAGCCCCAGCATTTT.

The CDR3 coding sequence is TGTGCCAGCAGCCCCCACAGGGTTCTAAACACTGAAGCTTTCTTT. Protein sequence: CASSPHRVLNTEAFF. V and J are TRBV7-3 and TRBJ1-1; D is possibly TRBD1 (6 bases). This CDR3 region has 15 residues. The ends were cut back, 5 bases at V and 2 bases at J, with 15 bases in the middle. CDR1 and CDR2 from the germline V gene are SGHTA and FQGTGA.

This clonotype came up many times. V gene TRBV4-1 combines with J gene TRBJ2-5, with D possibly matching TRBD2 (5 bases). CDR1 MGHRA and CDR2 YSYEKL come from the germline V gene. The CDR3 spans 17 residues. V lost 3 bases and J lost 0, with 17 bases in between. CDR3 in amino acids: CASSHRAEADYQETQYF. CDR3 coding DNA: TGCGCCAGCAGCCATCGGGCGGAAGCGGACTACCAAGAGACCCAGTACTTC.

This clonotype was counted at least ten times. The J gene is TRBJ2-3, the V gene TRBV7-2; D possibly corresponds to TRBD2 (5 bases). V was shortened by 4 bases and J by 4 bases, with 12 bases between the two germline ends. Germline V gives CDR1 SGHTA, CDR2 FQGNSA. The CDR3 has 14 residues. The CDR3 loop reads CASSSSLAADTQYF. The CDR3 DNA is TGTGCCAGCAGCTCCTCGCTAGCAGCAGATACGCAGTATTTT.